Listed below are T cell receptor beta chains from one sample, sequenced in a study of vaccination and CD4 T cells after COVID-19. TCRdb analysed the PCR reads with MiXCR anew, one entry per CDR3 protein. The sample lists around 31,000 distinct CDR3 sequences; about 46% were seen once. The source was CD4+ T cells from blood, collected about 7 months after SARS-CoV-2 vaccination. These receptors came from a human donor who had recovered from COVID-19. The CDR3 runs from the conserved cysteine through the conserved F or W. Clone size, where shown, is once, few, many, or a class for clones that have expanded.

>NA|TRBV7-3
CASSPSGDWETQYF
>NA|TRBV30
CAWSVRGRGYYEQYF
>NA|TRBV7-3
CASSPFPGKDTQYF
>NA|TRBV6-2/TRBV6-3
CASRSTGTGDQPQHF
>few|TRBV6-5
CASSYMEAGGPGETQYF
>NA|TRBV6-1
CASSEELADYNEQFF
>NA|TRBV2
CASTVRRRVVGNEQFF
>NA|TRBV18
CASSPLTGEGNEQFF
>NA|TRBV20-1
CSALPGLADPRWYTDTQYF
>medium-sized|TRBV6-1
CASSDHVGQGVQPQHF
>few|TRBV20-1
CSVTTWVSRNTEAFF
>NA|TRBV25-1
CASSAGAYEQYF
>medium-sized|TRBV6-4
CASSDSTSGDTGELFF
>NA|TRBV6-2/TRBV6-3
CASSKTGLGAYTF
>few|TRBV20-1
CSASREEDTQYF
>NA|TRBV27
CASQSGVGPPLHF
>NA|TRBV19
CASTTWEGTEAFF
>NA|TRBV6-5
CASSYGTGGYEQYF
>few|TRBV15
CATSRGLGLAGHEQFF
>NA|TRBV20-1
CSARTPTDSDEQYF
>once|TRBV20-1
CSATHPTVGNTGELFF
>NA|TRBV20-1
CSTSPSGRASETQYF
>few|TRBV20-1
CSAEDRGRANIQYF
>NA|TRBV10-3
CAISGPGETQYF
>NA|TRBV10-3
CAISESRGGSGSYNEQFF
>NA|TRBV6-1
CASTLNTAGVRETQYF
>few|TRBV7-9
CASSSGPRDYGYTF
>NA|TRBV4-1
CASSPHHLAEGETQYF
>NA|TRBV7-9
CVSSLLAVGTDTQYF
>NA|TRBV6-4
CASRKDGNTEAFF
>NA|TRBV28
CASSIAGEVTGELFF
>medium-sized|TRBV6-1
CASSNSWEGQPQHF
>NA|TRBV28
CASRTTENYGYTF
>NA|TRBV7-9
CASSLRTAGQETQYF
>few|TRBV28
CASTLSSTDTQYF
>NA|TRBV11-1
CASSHVPVGPGADNEQFF
>NA|TRBV18
CASSTRQDFTDTQYF
>NA|TRBV28
CATTDSISYEQYF
>NA|TRBV27
CASSWSQGDTDTQYF
>NA|TRBV7-6
CASSPGTDSYEQYF
>NA|TRBV7-3
CASSLGLGLAGGPEGTDTQYF
>NA|TRBV6-1
CASTYSGSGTYEQYF
>few|TRBV6-2/TRBV6-3
CASRPPEGRRGYGYTF
>NA|TRBV7-9
CASSKGGAPQPQHF
>few|TRBV25-1
CASSAGYGYTF
>NA|TRBV6-1
CASRSEAAAIYF